The 27 T cell receptor beta chains below all came from one sample that was sequenced in a study of cytomegalovirus exposure and HLA in healthy donors. PCR was performed using 60 Vbeta and 13 Jbeta primers. Data came from immunoSEQ multiplex PCR; TCRdb stores just in-frame clones and leaves some out. The table lists approximately 100,000 clones, roughly 74% of them singletons. Sequencing input: PBMCs. The receptors were gathered from a woman aged 40 to 50 in good health and CMV-seronegative.

This chain connects TRBV18 to TRBJ1-5; D ambiguous. From germline, CDR1 is KGHSH and CDR2 LQKENI. The CDR3 is made up of 14 amino acids. The ends were cut back, 3 bases at V and 0 bases at J, with 6 bases in the middle. CDR3 DNA: TGTGCCAGCTCACCCATCAATAGCAATCAGCCCCAGCATTTT. It specifies CASSPINSNQPQHF.

The V and J genes are TRBV5-1 and TRBJ2-3, with D perhaps TRBD2 (9 bases). The CDR3 sequence is 15 residues long. Trimming removed 5 bases at V and 4 bases at J, with 17 bases between. Looked up from germline, CDR1 is SGHRS and CDR2 is YFSETQ. The CDR3 DNA reads TGCGCCAGCAGTCCAGGGGGCGGGGGGGCAGATACGCAGTATTTT. Amino acid sequence: CASSPGGGGADTQYF.

This chain joins TRBV6-5 and TRBJ2-5; 9 bases agree with TRBD1. The DNA matches TRBJ2-7 better at its end, which makes the J call doubtful. The CDR3 totals 16 residues. Per the germline V gene, CDR1 is MNHEY and CDR2 is SVGAGI. DNA of the CDR3: TGTGCCAGCAGTTACTCCCTCGGGACAGGGTCCCACGAGCAGTACTTC. Translated: CASSYSLGTGSHEQYF.

The chain recombines TRBV11-2 with TRBJ2-5; D is perhaps TRBD2 (6 bases). The CDR3 spans 13 residues. CDR1 SGHAT and CDR2 FQNNGV come from the germline V gene. Trimming stripped 0 bases from V and 11 bases from J, with 13 bases between. The CDR3 DNA reads as TGTGCCAGCAGCTTAGATTTGTCGGCGGGGCAGTACTTC. It codes for CASSLDLSAGQYF.

This chain joins TRBV29-1 and TRBJ2-3; a possible D gene is TRBD1 (6 bases). The CDR3 is 14 residues long. From germline, CDR1 is SQVTM and CDR2 ANQGSEA. V gave up 5 bases and J gave up 6 bases, with 18 bases separating them. CDR3 in DNA: TGCAGCGTTCAGGGCAGGGGAGTTCGGGATACGCAGTATTTT. Translating it yields CSVQGRGVRDTQYF.

The chain couples TRBV11-1 to TRBJ2-5; possibly TRBD2 for D (6 bases). CDR1 and CDR2 (germline): SGHAT, FQDESV (reference sequence). CDR3 length: 13 residues. Trimming shortened V by 5 bases and J by 3 bases, and 10 bases separated the two germline ends. This chain's CDR3 is CASSAGWEETQYF. The CDR3, as DNA: TGTGCCAGCAGCGCGGGGTGGGAAGAGACCCAGTACTTC.

This clone has only a few counts. The chain employs TRBV5-4 and TRBJ2-7; no clear D. This CDR3 has 14 residues. V dropped 1 base and J dropped 0 bases, with 8 bases sitting between them. Germline V gene sequence: CDR1 SGHNT, CDR2 YYREEE (reference sequence). This chain's CDR3 is CASSLYGYSYEQYF. The DNA for the CDR3 is TGTGCCAGCAGCTTGTACGGTTACTCCTACGAGCAGTACTTC.

This clone came up once. This chain links TRBV7-9 with TRBJ2-3, with D possibly TRBD2 on 6 matching bases. The CDR3 totals 19 residues. Germline V gene data show CDR1 as SEHNR and CDR2 as FQNEAQ (reference sequence). The V gene lost 4 bases and the J gene lost 0 bases, with 23 bases spanning the gap. The CDR3 is CASSYQAGAWGASTDTQYF. As DNA, the CDR3 is TGTGCCAGCAGCTATCAAGCGGGCGCATGGGGAGCTAGCACAGATACGCAGTATTTT.

The chain uses TRBV10-3 and TRBJ2-7, with 9 bases identical to TRBD1. The V segment lost 7 bases and the J segment 3 bases; nucleotides outside the gene matches: 7. The CDR3 consists of 14 residues. Germline CDR1 is ENHRY and CDR2 is SYGVKD. In nucleotides, the CDR3 is TGTGCCATCAAAAGGACAGGGGTTCGCTACGAGCAGTACTTC. Amino acid sequence: CAIKRTGVRYEQYF.

This clone occurred once. The chain links TRBV18 to TRBJ1-4, with D unclear. Germline-derived CDR1 and CDR2 are KGHSH and LQKENI. V lost 0 bases and J 7 bases, leaving 12 bases between the germline ends. CDR3 length equals 15 residues. The DNA for the CDR3 is TGTGCCAGCTCACCACCGTCTCAGGTCGGTGAAAAACTGTTTTTT. Its protein is CASSPPSQVGEKLFF.

A few counts support this clone. The chain employs TRBV7-9 and TRBJ1-2; tentative D call: TRBD1 (6 bases). The CDR3 contains 17 residues. Trimming took 4 bases from V and 8 from J, leaving 26 bases between them. Germline V CDR1 and CDR2: SEHNR, FQNEAQ (reference sequence). In nucleotides, the CDR3 is TGTGCCAGCAGCTCGACGGACAAGGGGGGACTAACTAAAGGCTACACCTTC. It translates to CASSSTDKGGLTKGYTF.

The J gene is TRBJ2-1, the V gene TRBV4-1; 10 nucleotides line up with TRBD2. Germline V gene lookup returns CDR1 MGHRA and CDR2 YSYEKL. The CDR3 totals 19 residues. Losses at the gene ends were 0 bases for V and 1 base for J; bases not matched to a gene: 9. The CDR3 reads CASSQDERGGLWSYNEQFF. DNA of the CDR3: TGCGCCAGCAGCCAAGATGAGCGGGGGGGCCTGTGGTCCTACAATGAGCAGTTCTTC.

V usage is TRBV7-8 and J usage is TRBJ2-3, with 10 bases lining up with TRBD2. Germline-derived CDR1 and CDR2 are SGHVS and FQNEAQ. This CDR3 has 16 amino acids. J was trimmed by 2 bases and V by 5 bases; bases with no gene match: 7. The CDR3 protein is CASSLSGGGFTDTQYF. CDR3 coding DNA: TGTGCCAGCAGCCTGAGCGGGGGGGGATTCACAGATACGCAGTATTTT.

This clone came up once. The rearrangement joins TRBV27 to TRBJ2-7; 11 bases are shared with TRBD1. V trimming: 1 base; J trimming: 0 bases; junction bases outside the gene matches: 2. This CDR3 has 16 amino acids. Germline CDR1 reads MNHEY; CDR2 reads SMNVEV (reference sequence). The CDR3 DNA reads TGTGCCAGCAGTTTATTAGGGACAGGGGGCTCCTACGAGCAGTACTTC. It is translated as CASSLLGTGGSYEQYF.

The J gene is TRBJ2-7, the V gene TRBV5-1; D gene unclear. The CDR3 covers 15 residues. Trimming left V 0 bases short and J 0 bases short, with 10 bases between. The germline CDR1 and CDR2 sequences are SGHRS and YFSETQ. CDR3 residues: CASSLDSGFSYEQYF. Here the CDR3 DNA reads TGCGCCAGCAGCTTGGATTCCGGGTTCTCCTACGAGCAGTACTTC.

J is TRBJ1-1 and V is TRBV6-5; 7 nucleotides match TRBD1. CDR3 length equals 14 residues. After removal of 6 bases from V and 1 base from J, the junction contained 5 bases not matched to a gene. The V gene's germline CDR1 is MNHEY and CDR2 SVGAGI. The CDR3 is CASRQRQGNTEAFF. The CDR3 DNA reads as TGTGCCAGCAGACAGAGACAGGGGAACACTGAAGCTTTCTTT.

The chain is built from TRBV27 and TRBJ2-7, with TRBD2 as a possible D gene (5 bases). Germline CDR1 MNHEY, CDR2 SMNVEV (reference sequence). This CDR3 is 15 amino acids long. V was pared by 3 bases and J by 2 bases, with 14 bases between. CDR3 amino acids: CASSFGSVGTYEQYF. CDR3 DNA sequence: TGTGCCAGCAGTTTTGGGAGTGTCGGGACCTACGAGCAGTACTTC.

This clone was detected only once. The CDR3 DNA follows: TGTGCCAGCAGTGAACGCTGGAGACTGGCGAGCTCCTACAATGAGCAGTTCTTC. Residues: CASSERWRLASSYNEQFF. The rearrangement links TRBV6-1 to TRBJ2-1, with no clear D. Germline CDR1 MNHNS, CDR2 SASEGT. The length of the CDR3 is 18 residues. Trimming took off 2 bases at V and 0 bases at J, with 17 bases between the two ends.

The rearrangement uses TRBV23-1 and TRBJ1-2, with a weak D call TRBD1 (5 bases). TRBV23-1 is an ORF; its function is uncertain. The V gene lost 0 bases and the J gene lost 6 bases, with 14 bases spanning the gap. There are 15 residues in the CDR3. CDR3: CASSQSGRTCDGYTF. The CDR3 DNA follows: TGCGCCAGCAGTCAATCGGGGCGGACGTGCGATGGCTACACCTTC.

The chain links TRBV9 to TRBJ1-1, with D uncertain. Per germline, CDR1 SGDLS and CDR2 YYNGEE. Trimming took off 1 base at V and 5 bases at J, with 9 bases between the two ends. CDR3 length: 13 residues. The DNA for the CDR3 is TGTGCCAGCAGCGTATACAGTGAGACTGAAGCTTTCTTT. It codes for CASSVYSETEAFF.

The chain is built from TRBV4-2 and TRBJ2-5, with a possible D match to TRBD2 (6 bases). With the DNA end fitting TRBJ2-7 better, the J assignment may be wrong. CDR1 is LGHNA and CDR2 is YNFKEQ in the germline V gene. The CDR3 totals 17 residues. CDR3 DNA: TGTGCCAGCAGCCAAGACGACCGGGACTCATACTCCTACGAGCAGTACTTC. Translating it yields CASSQDDRDSYSYEQYF.

Comments on this clone: The same CDR3 is also encoded by other DNA sequences in this sample. The chain is built from TRBV7-9 and TRBJ2-2; D unresolved. CDR1 is SEHNR and CDR2 is FQNEAQ in the germline V gene (reference sequence). The CDR3 sequence is 12 residues long. Trimming took off 4 bases at V and 3 bases at J, with 3 bases between the two ends. The CDR3, as DNA: TGTGCCAGCAGCTCTGACACCGGGGAGCTGTTTTTT. It specifies CASSSDTGELFF.

This clone was seen more than once but under ten times. The chain carries TRBV30 and TRBJ2-3, with TRBD2 matching 7 bases. V was clipped by 5 bases and J by 4 bases; unmatched bases: 9. This CDR3 spans 14 amino acids. Germline assignment: CDR1 GTSNPN and CDR2 SVGIG (reference sequence). The DNA for the CDR3 is TGTGCCTGGGGAAGCGGGACTGGACCAGATACGCAGTATTTT. Translating it yields CAWGSGTGPDTQYF.

V is TRBV29-1 and J is TRBJ2-1; 13 bases fit TRBD2. The trim removed 6 bases at V and 6 bases at J, leaving 8 bases unmatched. Germline V gene data show CDR1 as SQVTM and CDR2 as ANQGSEA. This CDR3 contains 15 residues. The CDR3 DNA sequence: TGCAGCGTACAAACCGGGACTAGCGGGACCAATGAGCAGTTCTTC. It is translated as CSVQTGTSGTNEQFF.

The V call is TRBV19, the J call TRBJ2-7, with 7 bases aligning to TRBD2. Germline CDR1 reads LNHDA; CDR2 reads SQIVND (reference sequence). The CDR3 consists of 11 residues. The J segment lost 6 bases and the V segment lost 10 bases, leaving 6 bases of the junction unmatched. In nucleotides, the CDR3 is TGTGCCACCAGGGCGGGAGTCGAGCAGTACTTC. It translates to CATRAGVEQYF.

Only one count was recorded for this clone. This chain's CDR3 is CASVRAAGSYEQYF. The DNA of the CDR3 is TGTGCCAGCGTCCGAGCCGCGGGGTCCTACGAGCAGTACTTC. The chain carries TRBV6-6 and TRBJ2-7, with D perhaps matching TRBD2 (6 bases). Germline-derived CDR1 and CDR2 are MNHNY and SVGAGI (reference sequence). The length of the CDR3 is 14 residues. The V end lost 8 bases, the J end lost 1 base, and 15 bases lay between the germline ends.

This clone has just a few counts. The J gene is TRBJ2-1, the V gene TRBV5-1, with 12 bases that match TRBD2. Germline CDR1 and CDR2: SGHRS and YFSETQ. V trimming: 0 bases; J trimming: 6 bases; junction bases outside the gene matches: 4. The CDR3 extends over 16 amino acids. The CDR3 region is CASSLGLAGGPNEQFF. CDR3 bases: TGCGCCAGCAGCTTGGGTCTAGCGGGAGGGCCCAATGAGCAGTTCTTC.